A selection of T cell receptor beta chains follows, all from one sample in a study of shared clonotypes between healthy human individuals. Clones were sequenced by immunoSEQ multiplex PCR, and TCRdb holds only the in-frame ones, with some missing. The data contain about a million clones, 65% to 80% of them singletons. Material for sequencing was memory CD4+ T cells sorted from blood. The receptor source for this set is a man aged 18 to 29 in good health. The CDR3 runs from the conserved cysteine through the conserved F or W. D genes are given only for firm matches. The size field is filled for only some rows; it gives once, few, many or a size class.

V gene,clone size,D gene,J gene,CDR3 protein,CDR3 DNA
TRBV28,NA,TRBD2,TRBJ2-1,CASSHGLARNEQFF,TGTGCCAGCAGTCATGGACTAGCAAGGAATGAGCAGTTCTTC
TRBV2,NA,TRBD1,TRBJ2-2,CASRDRGHTGELFF,TGTGCCAGCAGGGACAGGGGCCACACCGGGGAGCTGTTTTTT
TRBV5-1,NA,NA,TRBJ1-5,CASSSTVNQPQHF,TGCGCCAGCAGCAGTACAGTAAATCAGCCCCAGCATTTT
TRBV15,once,NA,TRBJ2-5,CATSGRQLDTQYF,TGTGCCACCAGCGGACGGCAATTAGACACCCAGTACTTC
TRBV13,NA,NA,TRBJ1-3,CASSMNSFYSGNTIYF,TGTGCCAGCAGCATGAACAGCTTCTACTCTGGAAACACCATATATTTT
TRBV9,NA,NA,TRBJ2-7,CASSVEQGGGEQYF,TGTGCCAGCAGCGTAGAGCAGGGAGGGGGCGAGCAGTACTTC
TRBV15,NA,NA,TRBJ2-2,CATSQATLRTGELFF,TGTGCCACCAGCCAGGCGACCTTAAGGACCGGGGAGCTGTTTTTT
TRBV7-6,NA,TRBD2,TRBJ2-5,CASSPTSWETQYF,TGTGCCAGCAGCCCGACTAGCTGGGAGACCCAGTACTTC
TRBV18,NA,NA,TRBJ2-7,CASSGAGSYEQYF,TGTGCCAGCTCGGGAGCGGGCTCCTACGAGCAGTACTTC
TRBV5-1,NA,TRBD2,TRBJ2-2,CASSPEAGRFSGELFF,TGCGCCAGCAGCCCCGAAGCGGGGCGATTCAGCGGGGAGCTGTTTTTT
TRBV5-6,few,NA,TRBJ2-5,CASSLGYRGAQETQYF,TGTGCCAGCAGCTTGGGGTATCGAGGGGCCCAAGAGACCCAGTACTTC
TRBV7-2,NA,TRBD2,TRBJ2-3,CASSLLAWPSGRARTQYF,TGTGCCAGCAGCTTACTCGCCTGGCCTAGCGGGAGGGCCCGTACGCAGTATTTT
TRBV2,NA,TRBD1,TRBJ2-5,CASSGQGASGQDTQYF,TGTGCCAGCAGTGGACAGGGGGCGTCAGGGCAAGACACCCAGTACTTC
TRBV5-6,NA,NA,TRBJ1-3,CASSGGLDSSGNTIYF,TGTGCCAGCAGCGGGGGATTGGACAGCTCTGGAAACACCATATATTTT
TRBV14,NA,NA,TRBJ1-6,CASSPQQNSPLHF,TGTGCCAGCAGCCCGCAACAGAATTCACCCCTCCACTTT
TRBV7-3,NA,NA,TRBJ2-3,CASSLTTIDTQYF,TGTGCCAGCAGCTTAACCACGATAGATACGCAGTATTTT
TRBV30,NA,NA,TRBJ1-5,CAWSRVEQNQPQHF,TGTGCCTGGAGCCGCGTGGAACAAAATCAGCCCCAGCATTTT
TRBV5-1,NA,TRBD2,TRBJ2-6,CANWEGRRSGANVLTF,TGCGCGAACTGGGAGGGAAGGAGGTCTGGGGCCAACGTCCTGACTTTC
TRBV29-1,many,NA,TRBJ2-7,CSVEQGREQYF,TGCAGCGTTGAACAGGGGCGGGAGCAGTACTTC
TRBV6-1,NA,NA,TRBJ2-7,CASRVTAYEQYF,TGTGCCAGCAGGGTGACCGCCTACGAGCAGTACTTC
TRBV7-9,once,NA,TRBJ2-7,CASSVSGPPSF,TGTGCCAGCAGCGTATCCGGGCCCCCGTCCTTC
TRBV6-5,NA,NA,TRBJ1-1,CASSSSRTEAFF,TGTGCCAGCAGTTCCTCGCGGACTGAAGCTTTCTTT
TRBV4-1,NA,NA,TRBJ2-3,CASSWDPGRGTDTQYF,TGCGCCAGCAGCTGGGACCCCGGGCGGGGCACAGATACGCAGTATTTT
TRBV19,once,NA,TRBJ2-6,CASSRRDSGANVLTF,TGTGCCAGTAGTCGCCGGGACTCTGGGGCCAACGTCCTGACTTTC
TRBV25-1,NA,TRBD2,TRBJ2-1,CASSERTSGRDEQFF,TGTGCCAGCAGTGAGAGGACTAGCGGGAGGGATGAGCAGTTCTTC
TRBV29-1,NA,NA,TRBJ2-3,CSVELGATDTQYF,TGCAGCGTTGAATTGGGGGCCACAGATACGCAGTATTTT
TRBV5-1,NA,TRBD1,TRBJ2-6,CASGGQGSGANVLTF,TGCGCCAGCGGGGGACAGGGGTCAGGGGCCAACGTCCTGACTTTC
TRBV27,NA,NA,TRBJ1-6,CASSLEGSNSPLHF,TGTGCCAGCAGTTTAGAGGGTTCTAATTCACCCCTCCACTTT
TRBV5-1,NA,NA,TRBJ1-4,CASSYQGATNEKLFF,TGCGCCAGCAGCTACCAGGGTGCAACTAATGAAAAACTGTTTTTT
TRBV5-1,NA,NA,TRBJ1-1,CASMTGGVNTEAFF,TGCGCCAGCATGACAGGAGGAGTGAACACTGAAGCTTTCTTT
TRBV10-3,NA,NA,TRBJ1-1,CAISEGGQGLNTEAFF,TGTGCCATCAGTGAAGGGGGGCAGGGTCTGAACACTGAAGCTTTCTTT
TRBV28,NA,TRBD2,TRBJ2-5,CASKSSGGAETQYF,TGTGCCAGCAAGAGTAGCGGGGGGGCAGAGACCCAGTACTTC
TRBV7-9,NA,NA,TRBJ2-7,CASSLSVGYEQYF,TGTGCCAGCAGCTTATCTGTCGGCTACGAGCAGTACTTC
TRBV18,NA,NA,TRBJ2-1,CASSPRFPPEQFF,TGTGCCAGCTCACCACGCTTCCCTCCCGAGCAGTTCTTC
TRBV7-6,NA,NA,TRBJ1-5,CASSSQPGANQPQHF,TGTGCCAGCAGCTCGCAACCAGGGGCAAATCAGCCCCAGCATTTT
TRBV2,once,NA,TRBJ2-1,CASSERNEQFF,TGTGCCAGCAGTGAACGCAATGAGCAGTTCTTC
TRBV6-1,NA,NA,TRBJ2-3,CASSDRLTDTQYF,TGTGCCAGCAGTGATAGGCTAACAGATACGCAGTATTTT
TRBV5-4,NA,TRBD2,TRBJ2-1,CASSSLGAGEGNEQFF,TGTGCCAGCAGCTCCCTCGGGGCGGGGGAAGGCAATGAGCAGTTCTTC
TRBV5-5,many,TRBD1,TRBJ2-2,CASSKGQWSYTGELFF,TGTGCCAGCAGCAAGGGACAGTGGTCGTACACCGGGGAGCTGTTTTTT
TRBV18,few,NA,TRBJ2-7,CASSPPLRGPYEQYF,TGTGCCAGCTCACCACCCCTCAGGGGACCCTACGAGCAGTACTTC
TRBV19,NA,NA,TRBJ1-1,CATTPGMMNTEAFF,TGTGCCACCACCCCGGGGATGATGAACACTGAAGCTTTCTTT
TRBV7-2,few,NA,TRBJ2-5,CASSEGETQYF,TGTGCCAGCAGCGAAGGAGAGACCCAGTACTTC
TRBV4-3,NA,TRBD2,TRBJ2-3,CASSQVSPGLEDTQYF,TGCGCCAGCAGCCAAGTGTCCCCGGGACTAGAAGATACGCAGTATTTT
TRBV7-2,NA,NA,TRBJ2-7,CASSTDRSEQYF,TGTGCCAGCTCCACCGATCGGAGCGAGCAGTACTTC
TRBV5-4,NA,NA,TRBJ2-5,CASSLAGSGETQYF,TGTGCCAGCAGCTTGGCGGGTAGCGGAGAGACCCAGTACTTC